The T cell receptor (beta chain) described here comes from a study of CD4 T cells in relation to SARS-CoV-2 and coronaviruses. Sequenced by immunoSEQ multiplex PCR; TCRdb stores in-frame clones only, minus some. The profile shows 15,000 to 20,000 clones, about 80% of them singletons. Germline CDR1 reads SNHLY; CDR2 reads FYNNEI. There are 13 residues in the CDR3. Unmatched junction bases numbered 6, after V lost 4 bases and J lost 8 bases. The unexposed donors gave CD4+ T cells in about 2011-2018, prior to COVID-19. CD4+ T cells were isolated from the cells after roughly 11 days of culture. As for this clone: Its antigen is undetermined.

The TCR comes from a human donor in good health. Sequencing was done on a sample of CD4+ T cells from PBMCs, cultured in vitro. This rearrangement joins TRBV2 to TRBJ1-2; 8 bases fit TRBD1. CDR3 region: CASSGSGGAGYTF. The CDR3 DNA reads TGTGCCAGCAGTGGTTCAGGGGGCGCCGGCTACACCTTC.